Listed here are 7 T cell receptor beta chains from one sample, sequenced in a study of PD-1 blockade in classical Hodgkin lymphoma. Profiled with immunoSEQ multiplex PCR; TCRdb holds only in-frame clones, not every one. The repertoire holds over 90,000 clones, with 85% to 90% as singletons. Relapse was seen in all patients after autologous stem cell transplantation, and brentuximab vedotin exposure was variable. The sequenced sample was peripheral blood mononuclear cells (PBMCs), obtained before the second cycle of nivolumab. The receptor source for this set is a human donor with classical Hodgkin lymphoma.

This clone was observed once. The chain uses TRBV5-8 and TRBJ1-5; D might be TRBD1 (6 bases). Germline-derived CDR1 and CDR2 are SGHTS and YDEGEE. This CDR3 region has 13 residues. Deletions cut 3 bases from V and 9 bases from J, with 13 bases between. CDR3 DNA: TGTGCCAGCAGCTGGGAGGGGGGGACGCCCCAGCATTTT. It codes for CASSWEGGTPQHF. Combining the CDR3 with reference TRBV5-8 and TRBJ1-5 gives the whole variable domain EAGVTQSPTHLIKTRGQQATLRCSPISGHTSVYWYQQALGLGLQFLLWYDEGEERNRGNFPPRFSGRQFPNYSSELNVNALELEDSALYLCASSWEGGTPQHFGDGTRLSIL.

This chain links TRBV6-1 with TRBJ1-2; D not certain. Trimming took 8 bases from V and 1 from J, leaving 11 bases between them. The V gene's germline CDR1 is MNHNS and CDR2 SASEGT. The CDR3 is 13 amino acids. The CDR3: CASGVQGNYGYTF. The CDR3 DNA sequence: TGTGCCAGCGGGGTTCAAGGTAACTATGGCTACACCTTC.

The chain links TRBV4-1 to TRBJ2-6; D call uncertain. V was clipped by 4 bases and J by 4 bases, with 11 bases between them. Germline-derived CDR1 and CDR2 are MGHRA and YSYEKL. This CDR3 comprises 15 residues. The CDR3 loop is CASSPLGLGANVLTF. CDR3 nucleotides: TGCGCCAGCAGCCCCTTGGGGTTGGGGGCCAACGTCCTGACTTTC.

The rearrangement uses TRBV28 and TRBJ2-3, with TRBD2 matching over 8 bases. The CDR3 length is 17 residues. V lost 3 bases, J lost 2 bases, and 10 bases stayed unmatched. The germline CDR1 and CDR2 sequences are MDHEN and SYDVKM. CDR3: CASSFAISGANTDTQYF. CDR3 DNA sequence: TGTGCCAGCAGTTTCGCCATTAGCGGGGCAAACACAGATACGCAGTATTTT.

The chain combines TRBV6-5 with TRBJ2-5; perhaps TRBD2 as D (6 bases). Per the germline V gene, CDR1 is MNHEY and CDR2 is SVGAGI. The germline V and J ends were trimmed by 5 bases and 3 bases, with 13 bases remaining between them. This CDR3 is 14 amino acids long. This CDR3 is CASSPGTPKETQYF. In nucleotides, the CDR3 is TGTGCCAGCAGTCCCGGGACTCCGAAAGAGACCCAGTACTTC.

The chain has TRBV29-1 and TRBJ2-7; 8 positions match TRBD2. J lost 3 bases, V lost 5 bases, and 6 bases had no gene match. This CDR3 spans 13 amino acids. Germline V gene data show CDR1 as SQVTM and CDR2 as ANQGSEA. The CDR3 is CSVRISGVYEQYF. The CDR3 DNA reads as TGCAGCGTTCGAATTAGCGGGGTCTACGAGCAGTACTTC.

The genes are TRBV2 and TRBJ1-2; 7 bases map to TRBD1. This CDR3 has 15 residues. Germline CDR1 reads SNHLY; CDR2 reads FYNNEI. V dropped 1 base and J dropped 4; count of bases not matched to a gene: 6. The DNA for the CDR3 is TGTGCCAGCAGTGAAGGGGCAGGGGGGGTCTATGGCTACACCTTC. This sequence encodes CASSEGAGGVYGYTF.